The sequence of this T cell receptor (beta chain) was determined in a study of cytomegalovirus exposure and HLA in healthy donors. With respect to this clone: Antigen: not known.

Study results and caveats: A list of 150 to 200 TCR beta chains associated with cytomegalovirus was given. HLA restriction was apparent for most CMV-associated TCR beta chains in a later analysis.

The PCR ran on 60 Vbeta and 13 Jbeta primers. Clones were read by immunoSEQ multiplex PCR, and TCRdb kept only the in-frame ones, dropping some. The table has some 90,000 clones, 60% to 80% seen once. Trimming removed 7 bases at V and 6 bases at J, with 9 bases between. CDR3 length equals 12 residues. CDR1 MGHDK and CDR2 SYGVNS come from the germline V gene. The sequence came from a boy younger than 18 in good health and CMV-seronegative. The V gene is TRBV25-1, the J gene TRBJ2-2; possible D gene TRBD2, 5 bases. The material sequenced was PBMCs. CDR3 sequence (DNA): TGTGCCAGCAATGGAGGACCCGGGGAGCTGTTTTTT. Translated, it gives CASNGGPGELFF.